The rows below give T cell receptor beta chains drawn from one sample of a study of shared clonotypes between healthy human individuals. Sequencing used immunoSEQ multiplex PCR; TCRdb keeps in-frame clones, though not all of them. The repertoire holds around 700,000 clones, with roughly 70% as singletons. Sequenced input: memory CD4+ T cells sorted from blood. The source is a woman aged 30 to 39 in good health. The CDR3 runs from the conserved cysteine through the conserved F or W. D genes are given only for firm matches. Not all rows give a size; the values are once, few, many and, for expanded clones, a class.

D: TRBD1; J: TRBJ2-7; size: NA; V: TRBV5-1; DNA: TGCGCCAGCAGCTCTGGAAGGACAGGGGGCAACGAGCAGTACTTC; CDR3: CASSSGRTGGNEQYF
D: NA; J: TRBJ2-7; size: NA; V: TRBV9; DNA: TGTGCCAGCAGCGTAGGGGACTCCCTATACGAGCAGTACTTC; CDR3: CASSVGDSLYEQYF
D: TRBD1; J: TRBJ1-1; size: NA; V: TRBV19; DNA: TGTGCCACCTCCCGGACAGGGGTGTCTGGCACTGAAGCTTTCTTT; CDR3: CATSRTGVSGTEAFF
D: TRBD1; J: TRBJ1-1; size: NA; V: TRBV5-4; DNA: TGTGCCAGCAGTCTTGACAGGGGGTATACTGAAGCTTTCTTT; CDR3: CASSLDRGYTEAFF
D: TRBD2; J: TRBJ2-7; size: NA; V: TRBV18; DNA: TGTGCCAGCTCACAGGGACTAGCGGGAACTTACGAGCAGTACTTC; CDR3: CASSQGLAGTYEQYF
D: TRBD1; J: TRBJ2-5; size: NA; V: TRBV18; DNA: TGTGCCAGCTCATTCACTTCGACAGGGGAAGAGACCCAGTACTTC; CDR3: CASSFTSTGEETQYF
D: NA; J: TRBJ1-1; size: NA; V: TRBV7-9; DNA: TGTGCCAGCAGCTTATCGGTAGCTTTCTTT; CDR3: CASSLSVAFF
D: NA; J: TRBJ1-1; size: once; V: TRBV11-3; DNA: TGTGCCAGCAGCCATCAGGGGAGCGCGGAAGCTTTCTTT; CDR3: CASSHQGSAEAFF
D: NA; J: TRBJ1-5; size: NA; V: TRBV18; DNA: TGTGCCAGCTCACCAACCCAGGATAGGGGACAGCCCCAGCATTTT; CDR3: CASSPTQDRGQPQHF
D: TRBD1; J: TRBJ1-5; size: NA; V: TRBV28; DNA: TGTGCCAGCAGTCGGACAGGGACAAATCAGCCCCAGCATTTT; CDR3: CASSRTGTNQPQHF
D: TRBD2; J: TRBJ2-1; size: NA; V: TRBV5-1; DNA: TGCGCCAGCAGCTTGGGAAGCGGGAGCTACAATGAGCAGTTCTTC; CDR3: CASSLGSGSYNEQFF
D: TRBD1; J: TRBJ2-7; size: NA; V: TRBV19; DNA: TGTGCCAGTAGCACGGGACAGACCTACGAGCAGTACTTC; CDR3: CASSTGQTYEQYF
D: TRBD2; J: TRBJ2-7; size: few; V: TRBV5-4; DNA: TGTGCCAGCAGCCTGGGACTAGCGGGATCCTACGAGCAGTACTTC; CDR3: CASSLGLAGSYEQYF
D: NA; J: TRBJ1-1; size: NA; V: TRBV6-5; DNA: TGTGCCAGCAGTTACTGGGAGAACACTGAAGCTTTCTTT; CDR3: CASSYWENTEAFF
D: NA; J: TRBJ1-5; size: NA; V: TRBV5-5; DNA: TGTGCCAGCAGCTTGGGCCCCGATAGCAATCAGCCCCAGCATTTT; CDR3: CASSLGPDSNQPQHF
D: TRBD2; J: TRBJ2-7; size: NA; V: TRBV13; DNA: TGTGCCAGCAGCCCACCCCCACTAGCGCCAAACTCCTACGAGCAGTACTTC; CDR3: CASSPPPLAPNSYEQYF
D: TRBD2; J: TRBJ2-5; size: few; V: TRBV5-8; DNA: TGTGCCAGCAGCTCTTCTAGCGGGAGCATAGAGACCCAGTACTTC; CDR3: CASSSSSGSIETQYF
D: TRBD2; J: TRBJ2-2; size: many; V: TRBV10-1; DNA: TGCGCCAGCAGTCCAGGGAGGGCTGACACCGGGGAGCTGTTTTTT; CDR3: CASSPGRADTGELFF
D: TRBD1; J: TRBJ1-3; size: once; V: TRBV5-4; DNA: TGTGCCAGCAGCTCCACGGGGAGACAGGGTAAGGGAAACACCATATATTTT; CDR3: CASSSTGRQGKGNTIYF
D: TRBD2; J: TRBJ2-1; size: NA; V: TRBV10-1; DNA: TGCGCCAGCAGTCCCTCAAGCGGGAGAGACTACAATGAGCAGTTCTTC; CDR3: CASSPSSGRDYNEQFF
D: NA; J: TRBJ2-7; size: NA; V: TRBV5-8; DNA: TGTGCCAGCAGCTTAGGCGGCTTGAGGGAGCAGTACTTC; CDR3: CASSLGGLREQYF
D: TRBD1; J: TRBJ2-4; size: NA; V: TRBV30; DNA: TGTGCCTGGAGCCCAGGGACAGGGGGGAACATTCAGTACTTC; CDR3: CAWSPGTGGNIQYF
D: NA; J: TRBJ2-7; size: NA; V: TRBV18; DNA: TGTGCCAGCTCTTTGAAAGGGACTTTCACCTACGAGCAGTACTTC; CDR3: CASSLKGTFTYEQYF
D: NA; J: TRBJ1-5; size: NA; V: TRBV19; DNA: TGTGCCAGTAGTATGGTGGGGGGATATAGCAATCAGCCCCAGCATTTT; CDR3: CASSMVGGYSNQPQHF
D: NA; J: TRBJ1-4; size: NA; V: TRBV18; DNA: TGTGCCAGCTCACCAGGGGACCCCCATGAAAAACTGTTTTTT; CDR3: CASSPGDPHEKLFF
D: NA; J: TRBJ1-1; size: NA; V: TRBV29-1; DNA: TGCAGCGTGGTACAGGGAGTATCAGGCACTGAAGCTTTCTTT; CDR3: CSVVQGVSGTEAFF
D: TRBD1; J: TRBJ2-7; size: NA; V: TRBV29-1; DNA: TGCAGCGTTGACGGACAGGGGATCGAGCAGTACTTC; CDR3: CSVDGQGIEQYF
D: NA; J: TRBJ1-2; size: NA; V: TRBV6-5; DNA: TGTGCCAGCAATCCCGGACATAACTATGGCTACACCTTC; CDR3: CASNPGHNYGYTF
D: NA; J: TRBJ2-5; size: NA; V: TRBV30; DNA: TGTGCCTGGAGTGTAGAGGGACGGAAATTCGGGACCCAGTACTTC; CDR3: CAWSVEGRKFGTQYF
D: NA; J: TRBJ1-2; size: many; V: TRBV19; DNA: TGTGCCAGTAGTATTGAGGGGCAAGGTGGCTACACCTTC; CDR3: CASSIEGQGGYTF
D: NA; J: TRBJ1-1; size: once; V: TRBV28; DNA: TGTGCCAGCAGTTTGGGGGTTGCGGGGGCCCCCCTCTGGGCTTTCTTT; CDR3: CASSLGVAGAPLWAFF
D: NA; J: TRBJ2-1; size: NA; V: TRBV11-1; DNA: TGTGCCAGCAGCTTCAGAGACTCCTACAATGAGCAGTTCTTC; CDR3: CASSFRDSYNEQFF
D: NA; J: TRBJ2-5; size: NA; V: TRBV21-1; DNA: TGTGCCAGCAGCAAAGCGCTAAGGGAGGTACAGTACTTC; CDR3: CASSKALREVQYF
D: NA; J: TRBJ2-1; size: NA; V: TRBV5-1; DNA: TGCGCCAGCAGCTTGGCCGTAGCGGACAATGAGCAGTTCTTC; CDR3: CASSLAVADNEQFF
D: NA; J: TRBJ2-7; size: few; V: TRBV7-8; DNA: TGTGCCAGCAGCCCCAACACGCGAGCCGACTACGAGCAGTACTTC; CDR3: CASSPNTRADYEQYF
D: NA; J: TRBJ2-2; size: NA; V: TRBV19; DNA: TGTGCCAGTAGGGCCAGGGGGCGGGAGTTCACCGGGGAGCTGTTTTTT; CDR3: CASRARGREFTGELFF
D: NA; J: TRBJ2-3; size: NA; V: TRBV7-8; DNA: TGTGCCAGCAGCCTACTGCCCCCACCGGGACTCCAGTCTTCAGATACGCAGTATTTT; CDR3: CASSLLPPPGLQSSDTQYF
D: TRBD1; J: TRBJ1-2; size: once; V: TRBV5-4; DNA: TGTGCCAGCAGCTTTCGGACAGGGACAGGCTATGGCTACACCTTC; CDR3: CASSFRTGTGYGYTF
D: NA; J: TRBJ1-3; size: NA; V: TRBV27; DNA: TGTGCCAGCAGCGAGCGTTATTGGGGGCGCACTGGAAACACCATATATTTT; CDR3: CASSERYWGRTGNTIYF
D: NA; J: TRBJ2-5; size: NA; V: TRBV5-1; DNA: TGCGCCAGCAGCTCGGGGCGGGTGTACCAAGAGACCCAGTACTTC; CDR3: CASSSGRVYQETQYF
D: NA; J: TRBJ1-2; size: NA; V: TRBV5-6; DNA: TGTGCCAGCAGCCAACAGTGGGGATATGGCTACACCTTC; CDR3: CASSQQWGYGYTF
D: NA; J: TRBJ2-5; size: NA; V: TRBV6-5; DNA: TGTGCCAGCAGTGATACAGATACGGAGACCCAGTACTTC; CDR3: CASSDTDTETQYF
D: NA; J: TRBJ2-3; size: NA; V: TRBV5-4; DNA: TGTGCCAGCAGCTTGGCGATGGGGCAGGGAACAGATACGCAGTATTTT; CDR3: CASSLAMGQGTDTQYF
D: NA; J: TRBJ2-7; size: NA; V: TRBV9; DNA: TGTGCCAGCAGCGTAGGGGAAGAGTACGAGCAGTACTTC; CDR3: CASSVGEEYEQYF
D: NA; J: TRBJ2-3; size: many; V: TRBV6-1; DNA: TGTGCCATCACGAGAGATGAGACAGATACGCAGTATTTT; CDR3: CAITRDETDTQYF
D: NA; J: TRBJ2-7; size: NA; V: TRBV28; DNA: TGTGCCAGCAGTTTGGTGGGGCTCGGCGAGCAGTACTTC; CDR3: CASSLVGLGEQYF
D: NA; J: TRBJ2-1; size: few; V: TRBV5-1; DNA: TGCGCCAGCAGCTCAGTCCTCCAACCTATCAATGAGCAGTTCTTC; CDR3: CASSSVLQPINEQFF
D: TRBD1; J: TRBJ1-1; size: few; V: TRBV10-3; DNA: TGTGCCATCAGGATGGACAGGGTTGGAAACACTGAAGCTTTCTTT; CDR3: CAIRMDRVGNTEAFF
D: NA; J: TRBJ2-7; size: NA; V: TRBV7-6; DNA: TGTGCCAGCAGCACAAGCCTCCGGGACCGGGGTATTTACGAGCAGTACTTC; CDR3: CASSTSLRDRGIYEQYF
D: TRBD1; J: TRBJ1-1; size: NA; V: TRBV10-2; DNA: TGCGCCAGCAGTGAGACAGGGGGAGGGTACACTGAAGCTTTCTTT; CDR3: CASSETGGGYTEAFF
D: NA; J: TRBJ2-7; size: NA; V: TRBV29-1; DNA: TGCAGCGGACGTTATGGTCCCGAGCAGTACTTC; CDR3: CSGRYGPEQYF
D: NA; J: TRBJ1-4; size: NA; V: TRBV19; DNA: TGTGCCAGTAGTATGGGGGGGGCGAATGAAAAACTGTTTTTT; CDR3: CASSMGGANEKLFF
D: TRBD2; J: TRBJ2-3; size: few; V: TRBV5-1; DNA: TGCGCCAGCAGTTACCTTAGCGGGAGAACAGATACGCAGTATTTT; CDR3: CASSYLSGRTDTQYF
D: NA; J: TRBJ1-4; size: NA; V: TRBV19; DNA: TGTGCCAGTAGTATCGCACGATCAACTAATGAAAAACTGTTTTTT; CDR3: CASSIARSTNEKLFF
D: NA; J: TRBJ2-7; size: many; V: TRBV30; DNA: TGTGCCTGGTCTCGAGGGGACCCAGAAACCGAGCAGTACTTC; CDR3: CAWSRGDPETEQYF
D: NA; J: TRBJ2-6; size: once; V: TRBV29-1; DNA: TGCAGCGTGACCGGGGCTTTCTCTGGGGCCAACGTCCTGACTTTC; CDR3: CSVTGAFSGANVLTF
D: TRBD1; J: TRBJ1-1; size: NA; V: TRBV5-4; DNA: TGTGCCAGCAGCAGATCCACAGGGGACACTGAAGCTTTCTTT; CDR3: CASSRSTGDTEAFF
D: TRBD2; J: TRBJ2-1; size: NA; V: TRBV19; DNA: TGTGCCAGTAGTATGAGTAGCGGGAGGGGGGAGCAGTTCTTC; CDR3: CASSMSSGRGEQFF
D: NA; J: TRBJ1-2; size: NA; V: TRBV5-4; DNA: TGTGCCAGCAGCCTCTGGCCGAACACCTTC; CDR3: CASSLWPNTF